The clone carrying this T cell receptor beta chain was seen at least ten times. What it recognizes is unknown. The iRepertoire nested amplicon-rescue multiplex PCR amplified TCR alpha and beta CDR3s from RNA. For one-step reverse transcription and amplification, roughly 100-400 ng of tissue mRNA or PBMC total RNA was used. TCRdb passed the multiplex PCR reads through MiXCR, listing each CDR3 protein once. The sample holds fewer than 200,000 distinct CDR3 sequences; roughly 45% are singletons and the top ten take 5.2%. The sample comes from a study of glioma-infiltrating T cells. Study results and limitations: Very few CDR3 sequences were shared between tissue and blood. Tissue-blood divergence was below expectation in non-neoplastic patients, above in gliomas.

V lost 9 bases to trimming and J lost 0 bases, with 12 bases between them. From germline, CDR1 is LGHDT and CDR2 YNNKEL (reference sequence). There are 13 residues in the CDR3. The sample was glioma tissue, nonneoplastic brain tissue, or PBMCs (not recorded which). The clonotype originates from a human donor with low-grade glioma or glioblastoma, undergoing nonglioma brain surgery, or in good health (not recorded which). The chain has TRBV3-1 and TRBJ2-7; no clear D gene. DNA of the CDR3: TGTGCCAGTAGTAGGTCAGGCTCCTACGAGCAGTACTTC. Translation gives CASSRSGSYEQYF.